This T cell receptor beta chain is drawn from a study of T cell responses to AZD1222 COVID-19 vaccine. Generated by immunoSEQ multiplex PCR, the TCRdb table keeps only in-frame clones and is missing some. This table holds about 150,000 clones, roughly 90% found once. The sequences come from peripheral blood, collected 28 days after the second AZD1222 dose. The TCR comes from an adult who received the AZD1222 COVID-19 vaccine.

CDR3 nucleotides: TGTGCCAGCAGCCAAAAATTCGGGGACAGGGGTCAAGAGACCCAGTACTTC. Translation gives CASSQKFGDRGQETQYF. The rearrangement joins TRBV4-2 to TRBJ2-5; 10 positions agree with TRBD1. The CDR3 is 17 residues long. The V gene's germline CDR1 is LGHNA and CDR2 YNFKEQ. V trimming: 2 bases; J trimming: 2 bases; junction bases outside the gene matches: 8.